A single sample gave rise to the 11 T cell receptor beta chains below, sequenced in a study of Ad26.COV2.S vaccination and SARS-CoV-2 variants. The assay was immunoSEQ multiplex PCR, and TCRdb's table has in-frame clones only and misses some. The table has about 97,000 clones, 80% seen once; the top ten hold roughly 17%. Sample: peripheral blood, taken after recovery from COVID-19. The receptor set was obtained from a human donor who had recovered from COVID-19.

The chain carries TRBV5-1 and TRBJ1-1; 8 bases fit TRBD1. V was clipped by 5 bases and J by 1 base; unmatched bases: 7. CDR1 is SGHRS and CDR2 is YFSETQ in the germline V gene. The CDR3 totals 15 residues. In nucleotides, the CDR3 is TGCGCCAGCAGAACGTGGACAGGGTCGAACACTGAAGCTTTCTTT. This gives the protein CASRTWTGSNTEAFF. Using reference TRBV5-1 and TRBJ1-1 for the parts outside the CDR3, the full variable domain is KAGVTQTPRYLIKTRGQQVTLSCSPISGHRSVSWYQQTPGQGLQFLFEYFSETQRNKGNFPGRFSGRQFSNSRSEMNVSTLELGDSALYLCASRTWTGSNTEAFFGQGTRLTVV.

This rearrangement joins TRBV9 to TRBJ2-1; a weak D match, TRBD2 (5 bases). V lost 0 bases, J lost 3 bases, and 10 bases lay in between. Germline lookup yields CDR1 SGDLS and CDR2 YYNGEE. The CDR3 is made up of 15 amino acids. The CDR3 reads CASSVGGRDYNEQFF. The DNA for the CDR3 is TGTGCCAGCAGCGTAGGCGGCCGGGACTACAATGAGCAGTTCTTC.

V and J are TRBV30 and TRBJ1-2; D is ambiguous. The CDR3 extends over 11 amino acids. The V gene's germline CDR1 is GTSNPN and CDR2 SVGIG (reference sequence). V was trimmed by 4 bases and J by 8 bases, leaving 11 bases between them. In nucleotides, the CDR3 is TGTGCCTGGAAATCGGGGATCGGCTACACCTTC. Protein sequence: CAWKSGIGYTF.

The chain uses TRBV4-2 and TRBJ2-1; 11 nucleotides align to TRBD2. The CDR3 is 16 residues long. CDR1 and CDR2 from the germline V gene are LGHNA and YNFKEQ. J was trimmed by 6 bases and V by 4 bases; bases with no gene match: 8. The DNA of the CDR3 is TGTGCCAGCAGCCGCAGTCTAGCGGGGGGAGGCAATGAGCAGTTCTTC. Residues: CASSRSLAGGGNEQFF.

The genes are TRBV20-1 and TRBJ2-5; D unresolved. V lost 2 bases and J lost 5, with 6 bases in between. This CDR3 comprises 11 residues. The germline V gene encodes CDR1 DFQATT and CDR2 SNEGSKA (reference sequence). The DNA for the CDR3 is TGCAGTGCTAGAAAGTCCGAGACCCAGTACTTC. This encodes CSARKSETQYF.

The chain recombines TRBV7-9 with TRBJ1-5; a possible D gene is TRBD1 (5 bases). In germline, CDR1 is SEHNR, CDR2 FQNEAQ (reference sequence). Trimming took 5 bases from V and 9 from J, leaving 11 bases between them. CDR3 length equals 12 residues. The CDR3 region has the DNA TGTGCCAGCAGCCTTGGGACTTCGCCCCAGCATTTT. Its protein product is CASSLGTSPQHF. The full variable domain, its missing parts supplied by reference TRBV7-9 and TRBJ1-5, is DTGVSQNPRHKITKRGQNVTFRCDPISEHNRLYWYRQTLGQGPEFLTYFQNEAQLEKSRLLSDRFSAERPKGSFSTLEIQRTEQGDSAMYLCASSLGTSPQHFGDGTRLSIL.

CDR3 sequence reads: CASSLGPGHSYEQYF. The CDR3 DNA reads TGTGCCAGCAGCTTAGGGCCGGGACACTCCTACGAGCAGTACTTC. This sequence joins TRBV7-9 and TRBJ2-7; perhaps TRBD1 as D (6 bases). Trimming stripped 1 base from V and 0 bases from J, with 10 bases between. The CDR3 sequence is 15 residues long. Germline CDR1 reads SEHNR; CDR2 reads FQNEAQ (reference sequence).

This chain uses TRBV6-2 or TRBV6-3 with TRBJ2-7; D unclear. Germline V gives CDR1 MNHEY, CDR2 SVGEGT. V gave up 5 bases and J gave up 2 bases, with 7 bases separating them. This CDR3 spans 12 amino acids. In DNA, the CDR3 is TGTGCCAGCAGTAGCCTGGCCTACGAGCAGTACTTC. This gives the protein CASSSLAYEQYF.

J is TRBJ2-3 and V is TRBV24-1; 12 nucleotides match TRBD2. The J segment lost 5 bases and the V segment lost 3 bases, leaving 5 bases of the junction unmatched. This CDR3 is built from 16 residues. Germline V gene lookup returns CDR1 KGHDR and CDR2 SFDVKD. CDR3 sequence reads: CATSDRLAGAGDTQYF. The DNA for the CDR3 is TGTGCCACCAGTGATCGACTAGCGGGGGCGGGAGATACGCAGTATTTT.

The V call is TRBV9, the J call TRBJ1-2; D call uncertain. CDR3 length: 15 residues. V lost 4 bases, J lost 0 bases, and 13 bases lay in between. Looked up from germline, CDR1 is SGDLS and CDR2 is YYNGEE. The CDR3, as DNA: TGTGCCAGCAGCTTATACCACAGCGCTAACTATGGCTACACCTTC. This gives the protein CASSLYHSANYGYTF. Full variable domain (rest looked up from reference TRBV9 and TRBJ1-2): DSGVTQTPKHLITATGQRVTLRCSPRSGDLSVYWYQQSLDQGLQFLIQYYNGEERAKGNILERFSAQQFPDLHSELNLSSLELGDSALYFCASSLYHSANYGYTFGSGTRLTVV.

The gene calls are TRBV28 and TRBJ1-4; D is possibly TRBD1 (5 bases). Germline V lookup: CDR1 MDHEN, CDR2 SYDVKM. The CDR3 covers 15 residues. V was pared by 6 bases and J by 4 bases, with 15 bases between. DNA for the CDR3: TGTGCCAGCAGCATGAGCAGGGATATTAATGAAAAACTGTTTTTT. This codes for CASSMSRDINEKLFF.